This entry lists 8 T cell receptor beta chains sequenced from one sample in a study of blood T cells in healthy people across ages. A J-beta primer mix and a sample-barcoded 5' primer were used in a second PCR of roughly 7 to 12 cycles. One entry per CDR3 protein, called by TCRdb with MiXCR from the 5' RACE reads. This sample has approximately 1.5 million distinct CDR3 sequences, with about 45% found just once. Source material: blood. These receptors were taken from a woman aged 18-29 years in good health.

V usage is TRBV24-1 and J usage is TRBJ2-2; a possible D gene is TRBD2 (5 bases). The CDR3 is made up of 14 amino acids. Germline CDR1 is KGHDR and CDR2 is SFDVKD. Trimming took 1 base from V and 5 from J, leaving 7 bases between them. The DNA of the CDR3 is TGTGCCACCAGTGATTTACGGGAAACCGGGGAGCTGTTTTTT. Protein: CATSDLRETGELFF.

This chain joins TRBV12-3 or TRBV12-4 and TRBJ1-1, with a possible D match to TRBD1 (5 bases). Trimming cost V 4 bases and J 4 bases, with 10 bases left between them. The CDR3 runs to 13 residues. The CDR3 spells CASSWGFSTEAFF. CDR3 nucleotide sequence: TGTGCCAGCAGTTGGGGGTTCAGCACTGAAGCTTTCTTT.

Comment on this clonotype: This may be a read error: a much more frequent sequence differs by one nucleotide. This sequence joins TRBV20-1 and TRBJ2-1; TRBD2 aligns across 7 bases. The J call is uncertain, as TRBJ2-7 better fits the DNA end. The CDR3 has 15 residues. CDR1 is DFQATT and CDR2 is SNEGSKA in the germline V gene (reference sequence). The CDR3 loop is CSAPGRAGDYNEQYF. The CDR3 DNA is TGCAGTGCGCCTGGGCGCGCGGGGGACTACAATGAGCAGTACTTC.

The chain carries TRBV12-3 or TRBV12-4 and TRBJ2-7; 7 bases align to TRBD2. The length of the CDR3 is 14 residues. V was pared by 7 bases and J by 0 bases, with 6 bases of the junction left unmatched. The CDR3 protein is CASTHGGSSYEQYF. CDR3 sequence (DNA): TGTGCCAGCACCCACGGGGGGAGCTCCTACGAGCAGTACTTC.

This clonotype has more than one count but fewer than ten. The chain uses TRBV10-3 and TRBJ2-3, with 7 bases aligning to TRBD1. V shed 3 bases, J shed 6 bases, and the junction held 9 bases outside the gene matches. The germline gives CDR1 ENHRY, CDR2 SYGVKD. The CDR3 has 15 residues. The chain's CDR3 is CAISDTGVPGDTQYF. The DNA for the CDR3 is TGTGCCATCAGTGACACAGGGGTCCCGGGTGATACGCAGTATTTT.

A few counts support this clonotype. This rearrangement joins TRBV5-1 to TRBJ2-1; D not certain. V lost 3 bases and J lost 7, with 26 bases in between. The CDR3 consists of 18 residues. Per germline, CDR1 SGHRS and CDR2 YFSETQ. The DNA for the CDR3 is TGCGCCAGCAGCTCGAGGACGGCCGGAACGACTCGAAGAAATGAGCAGTTCTTC. This sequence encodes CASSSRTAGTTRRNEQFF.

In this sample, this clonotype turned up many times. The chain links TRBV12-3 or TRBV12-4 to TRBJ2-4; 7 positions agree with TRBD2. The CDR3 is 15 amino acids. Unmatched junction bases numbered 12, after V lost 10 bases and J lost 3 bases. CDR3 residues: CATTGGVGVKNIQYF. The CDR3 region has the DNA TGTGCCACCACTGGGGGGGTCGGGGTCAAAAACATTCAGTACTTC.

The J gene is TRBJ2-7, the V gene TRBV7-2; D is possibly TRBD1 (6 bases). The CDR3 consists of 14 residues. Germline CDR1 and CDR2: SGHTA and FQGNSA. V dropped 3 bases and J dropped 7 bases, with 16 bases sitting between them. Here the CDR3 reads CASSFRTADNEQYF. The CDR3 DNA reads as TGTGCCAGCAGCTTCCGGACAGCAGACAATGAGCAGTACTTC.